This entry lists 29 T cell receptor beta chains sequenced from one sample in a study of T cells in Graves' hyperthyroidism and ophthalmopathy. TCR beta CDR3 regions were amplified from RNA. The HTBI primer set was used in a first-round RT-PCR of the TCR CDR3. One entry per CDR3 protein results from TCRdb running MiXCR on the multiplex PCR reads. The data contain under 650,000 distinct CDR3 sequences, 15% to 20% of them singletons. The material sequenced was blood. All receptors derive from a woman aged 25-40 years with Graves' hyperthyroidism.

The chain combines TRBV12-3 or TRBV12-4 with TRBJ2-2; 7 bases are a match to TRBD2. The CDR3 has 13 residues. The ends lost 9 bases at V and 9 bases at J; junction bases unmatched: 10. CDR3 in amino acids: CASTGEGGWELFF. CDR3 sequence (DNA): TGTGCCAGTACCGGGGAGGGAGGTTGGGAGCTGTTTTTT.

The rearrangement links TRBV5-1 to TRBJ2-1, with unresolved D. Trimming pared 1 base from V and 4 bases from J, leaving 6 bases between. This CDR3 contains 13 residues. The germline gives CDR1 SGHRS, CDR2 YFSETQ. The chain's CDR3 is CASSLYRYNEQFF. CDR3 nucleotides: TGCGCCAGCAGCTTGTACCGATACAATGAGCAGTTCTTC. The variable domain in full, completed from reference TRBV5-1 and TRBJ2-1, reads KAGVTQTPRYLIKTRGQQVTLSCSPISGHRSVSWYQQTPGQGLQFLFEYFSETQRNKGNFPGRFSGRQFSNSRSEMNVSTLELGDSALYLCASSLYRYNEQFFGPGTRLTVL.

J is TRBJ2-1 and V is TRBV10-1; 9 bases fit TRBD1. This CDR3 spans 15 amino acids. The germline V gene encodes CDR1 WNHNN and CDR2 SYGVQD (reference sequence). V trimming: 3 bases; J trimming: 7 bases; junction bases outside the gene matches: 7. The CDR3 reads CASSETGGAWNEQFF. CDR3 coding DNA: TGCGCCAGCAGTGAAACAGGGGGCGCGTGGAATGAGCAGTTCTTC.

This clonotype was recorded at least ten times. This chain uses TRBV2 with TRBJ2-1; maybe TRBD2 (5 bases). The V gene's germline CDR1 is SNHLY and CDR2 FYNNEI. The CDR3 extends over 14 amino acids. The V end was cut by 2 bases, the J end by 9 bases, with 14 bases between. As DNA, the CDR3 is TGTGCCAGCAGTGAAATTATGGCTGCGGGTGAGCAGTTCTTC. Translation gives CASSEIMAAGEQFF.

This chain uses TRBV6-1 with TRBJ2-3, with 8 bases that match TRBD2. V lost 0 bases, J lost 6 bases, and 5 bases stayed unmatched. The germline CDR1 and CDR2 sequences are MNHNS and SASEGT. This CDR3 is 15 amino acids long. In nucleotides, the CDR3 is TGTGCCAGCAGTGAAGCGACGGGAGGGGAGGATACGCAGTATTTT. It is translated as CASSEATGGEDTQYF.

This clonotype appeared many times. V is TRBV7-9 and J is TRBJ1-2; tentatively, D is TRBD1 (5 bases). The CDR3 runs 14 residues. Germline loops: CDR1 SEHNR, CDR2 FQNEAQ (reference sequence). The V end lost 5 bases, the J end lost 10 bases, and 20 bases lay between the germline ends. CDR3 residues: CASSPGSEVVDYTF. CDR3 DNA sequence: TGTGCCAGCAGCCCAGGGTCGGAGGTCGTCGACTACACCTTC.

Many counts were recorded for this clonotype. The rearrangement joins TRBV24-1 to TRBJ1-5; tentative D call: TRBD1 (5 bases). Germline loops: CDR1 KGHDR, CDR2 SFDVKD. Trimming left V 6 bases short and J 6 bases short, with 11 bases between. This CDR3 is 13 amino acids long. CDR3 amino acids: CATSRGPGQPQHF. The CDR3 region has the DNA TGTGCCACCAGTAGGGGCCCCGGTCAGCCCCAGCATTTT.

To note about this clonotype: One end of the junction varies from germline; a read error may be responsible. The chain's CDR3 is CASSPQGRTDTGELFF. CDR3 DNA: TGTGCCAGCTCCCCACAGGGTCGGACGGACACCGGGGAGCTGTTTTTT. J is TRBJ2-2 and V is TRBV18; tentatively, D is TRBD1 (6 bases). The CDR3 is made up of 16 amino acids. Germline V gene data show CDR1 as KGHSH and CDR2 as LQKENI.

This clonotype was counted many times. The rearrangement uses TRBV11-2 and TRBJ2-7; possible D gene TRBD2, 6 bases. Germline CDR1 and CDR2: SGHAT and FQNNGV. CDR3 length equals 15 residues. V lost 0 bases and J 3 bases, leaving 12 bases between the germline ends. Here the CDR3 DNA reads TGTGCCAGCAGCTTAGAAGTATCGGGAGACTACGAGCAGTACTTC. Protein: CASSLEVSGDYEQYF. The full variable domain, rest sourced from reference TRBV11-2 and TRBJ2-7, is EAGVAQSPRYKIIEKRQSVAFWCNPISGHATLYWYQQILGQGPKLLIQFQNNGVVDDSQLPKDRFSAERLKGVDSTLKIQPAKLEDSAVYLCASSLEVSGDYEQYFGPGTRLTVT.

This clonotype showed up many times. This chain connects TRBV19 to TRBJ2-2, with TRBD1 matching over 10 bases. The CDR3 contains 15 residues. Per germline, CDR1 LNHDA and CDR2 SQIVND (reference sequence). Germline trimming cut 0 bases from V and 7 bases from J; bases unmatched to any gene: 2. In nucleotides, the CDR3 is TGTGCCAGTAGTATAGATCGGACAGGGGGCGGGGAGCTGTTTTTT. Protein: CASSIDRTGGGELFF. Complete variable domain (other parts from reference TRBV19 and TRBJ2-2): DGGITQSPKYLFRKEGQNVTLSCEQNLNHDAMYWYRQDPGQGLRLIYYSQIVNDFQKGDIAEGYSVSREKKESFPLTVTSAQKNPTAFYLCASSIDRTGGGELFFGEGSRLTVL.

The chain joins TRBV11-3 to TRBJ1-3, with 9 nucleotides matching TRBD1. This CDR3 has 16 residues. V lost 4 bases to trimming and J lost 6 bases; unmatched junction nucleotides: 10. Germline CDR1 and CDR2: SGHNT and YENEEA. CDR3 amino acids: CASSSHRGHLENTIYF. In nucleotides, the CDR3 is TGTGCCAGCAGCTCCCACAGGGGGCATCTAGAAAACACCATATATTTT.

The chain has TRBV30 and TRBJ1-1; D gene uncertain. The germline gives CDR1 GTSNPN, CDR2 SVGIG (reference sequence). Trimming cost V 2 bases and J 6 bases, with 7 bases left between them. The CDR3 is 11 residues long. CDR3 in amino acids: CAWSPGSEAFF. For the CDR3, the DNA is TGTGCCTGGAGTCCGGGGTCTGAAGCTTTCTTT.

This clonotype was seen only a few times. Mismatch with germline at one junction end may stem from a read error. CDR3: CTSSFRAISSYNEQFF. The CDR3 DNA reads as TGTACCAGCAGCTTTAGGGCTATCAGCTCCTACAATGAGCAGTTCTTC. This chain connects TRBV11-2 to TRBJ2-1, with unresolved D. The CDR3 sequence is 16 residues long. Germline CDR1 and CDR2: SGHAT and FQNNGV.

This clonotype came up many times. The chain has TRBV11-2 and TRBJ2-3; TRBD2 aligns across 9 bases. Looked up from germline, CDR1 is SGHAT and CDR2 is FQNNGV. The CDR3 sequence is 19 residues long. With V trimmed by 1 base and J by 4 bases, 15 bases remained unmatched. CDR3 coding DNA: TGTGCCAGCAGCTTAGTTAATCTCCTCGTAGCGGGAGCGTCAGATACGCAGTATTTT. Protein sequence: CASSLVNLLVAGASDTQYF.

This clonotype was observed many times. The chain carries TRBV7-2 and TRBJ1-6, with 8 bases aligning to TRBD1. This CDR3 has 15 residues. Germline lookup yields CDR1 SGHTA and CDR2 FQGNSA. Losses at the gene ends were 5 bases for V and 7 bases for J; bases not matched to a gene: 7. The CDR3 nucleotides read TGTGCCAGCAGCCCCCGAAGGACAGGGAATTCACCCCTCCACTTT. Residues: CASSPRRTGNSPLHF.

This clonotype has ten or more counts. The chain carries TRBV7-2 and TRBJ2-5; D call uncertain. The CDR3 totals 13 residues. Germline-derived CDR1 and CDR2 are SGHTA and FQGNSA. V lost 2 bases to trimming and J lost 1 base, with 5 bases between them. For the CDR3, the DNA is TGTGCCAGCAGCTTAATCCCCCAAGAGACCCAGTACTTC. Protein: CASSLIPQETQYF.

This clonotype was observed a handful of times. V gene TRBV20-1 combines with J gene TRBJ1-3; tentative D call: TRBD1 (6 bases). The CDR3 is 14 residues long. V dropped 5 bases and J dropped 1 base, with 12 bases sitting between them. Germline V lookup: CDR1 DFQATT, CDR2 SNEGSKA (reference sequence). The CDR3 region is CSARRGASGNTIYF. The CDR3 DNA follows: TGCAGTGCTCGACGGGGGGCGTCTGGAAACACCATATATTTT.

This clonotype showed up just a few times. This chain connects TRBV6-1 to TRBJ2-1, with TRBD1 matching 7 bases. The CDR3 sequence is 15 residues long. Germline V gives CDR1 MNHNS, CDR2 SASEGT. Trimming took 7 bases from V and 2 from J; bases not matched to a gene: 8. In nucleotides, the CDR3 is TGTGCCAGCACCCACACAGGGGAACCCTACAATGAGCAGTTCTTC. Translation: CASTHTGEPYNEQFF.

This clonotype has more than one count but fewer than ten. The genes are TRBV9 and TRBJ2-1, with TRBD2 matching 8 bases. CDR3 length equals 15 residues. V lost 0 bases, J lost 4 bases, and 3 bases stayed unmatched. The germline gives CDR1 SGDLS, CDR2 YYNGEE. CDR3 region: CASSVELAVYNEQFF. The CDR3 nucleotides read TGTGCCAGCAGCGTAGAACTAGCGGTATACAATGAGCAGTTCTTC.

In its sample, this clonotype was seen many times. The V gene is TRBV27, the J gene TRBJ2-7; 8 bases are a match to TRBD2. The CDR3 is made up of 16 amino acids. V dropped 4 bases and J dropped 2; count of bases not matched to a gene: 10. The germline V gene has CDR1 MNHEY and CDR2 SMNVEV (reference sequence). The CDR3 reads CASSSRKAGATYEQYF. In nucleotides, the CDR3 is TGTGCCAGCAGTTCTCGCAAAGCGGGAGCTACCTACGAGCAGTACTTC.

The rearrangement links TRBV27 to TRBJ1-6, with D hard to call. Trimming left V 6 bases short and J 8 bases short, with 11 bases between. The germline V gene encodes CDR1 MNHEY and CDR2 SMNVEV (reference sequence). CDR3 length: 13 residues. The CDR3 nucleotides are TGTGCCAGCAGCTCTAGATCCGATTCACCCCTCCACTTT. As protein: CASSSRSDSPLHF.

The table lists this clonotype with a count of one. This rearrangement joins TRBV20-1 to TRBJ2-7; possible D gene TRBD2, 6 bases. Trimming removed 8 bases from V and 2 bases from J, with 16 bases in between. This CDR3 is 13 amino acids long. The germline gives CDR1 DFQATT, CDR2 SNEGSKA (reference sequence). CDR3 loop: CSIFPRDTYEQYF. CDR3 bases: TGCAGTATCTTTCCGCGGGATACCTACGAGCAGTACTTC.

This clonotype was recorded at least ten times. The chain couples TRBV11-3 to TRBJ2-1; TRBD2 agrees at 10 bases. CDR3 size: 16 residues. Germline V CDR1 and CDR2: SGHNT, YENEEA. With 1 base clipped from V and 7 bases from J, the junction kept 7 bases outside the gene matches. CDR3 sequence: CASSLVVAGGGNEQFF. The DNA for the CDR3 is TGTGCCAGCAGCTTAGTCGTAGCGGGAGGAGGGAATGAGCAGTTCTTC.

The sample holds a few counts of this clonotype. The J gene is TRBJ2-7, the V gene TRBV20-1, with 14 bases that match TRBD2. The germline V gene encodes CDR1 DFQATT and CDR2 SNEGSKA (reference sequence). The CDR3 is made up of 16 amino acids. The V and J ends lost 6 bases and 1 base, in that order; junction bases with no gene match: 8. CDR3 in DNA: TGCAGTGCCGGAAGGACTAGCGGGAGGTTATCCTACGAGCAGTACTTC. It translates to CSAGRTSGRLSYEQYF.

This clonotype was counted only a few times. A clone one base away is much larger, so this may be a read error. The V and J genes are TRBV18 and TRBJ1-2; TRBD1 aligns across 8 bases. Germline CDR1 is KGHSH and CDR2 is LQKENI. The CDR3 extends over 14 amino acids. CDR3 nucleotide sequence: TGTGCCAGCTCACCCCAACAGGGGGACTATGGCTGCACCTTC. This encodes CASSPQQGDYGCTF.

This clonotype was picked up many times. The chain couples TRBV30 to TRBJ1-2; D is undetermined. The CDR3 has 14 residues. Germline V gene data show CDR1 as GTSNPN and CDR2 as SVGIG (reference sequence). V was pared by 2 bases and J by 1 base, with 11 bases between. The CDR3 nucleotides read TGTGCCTGGAGTCATACAGCCCTTAACTATGGCTACACCTTC. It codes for CAWSHTALNYGYTF.

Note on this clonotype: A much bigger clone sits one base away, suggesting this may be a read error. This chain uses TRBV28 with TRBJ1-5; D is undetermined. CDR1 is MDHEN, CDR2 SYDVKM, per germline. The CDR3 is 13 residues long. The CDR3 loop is CAGSPRFGQPQHF. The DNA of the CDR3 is TGTGCCGGCAGCCCTAGGTTCGGTCAGCCCCAGCATTTT.

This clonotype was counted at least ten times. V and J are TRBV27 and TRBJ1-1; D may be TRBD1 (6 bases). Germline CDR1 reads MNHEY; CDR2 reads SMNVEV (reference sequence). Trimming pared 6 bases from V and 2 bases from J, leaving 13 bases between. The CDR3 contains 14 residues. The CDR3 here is CASRSGGLNTEAFF. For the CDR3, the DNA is TGTGCCAGCAGGTCGGGGGGGCTAAACACTGAAGCTTTCTTT.

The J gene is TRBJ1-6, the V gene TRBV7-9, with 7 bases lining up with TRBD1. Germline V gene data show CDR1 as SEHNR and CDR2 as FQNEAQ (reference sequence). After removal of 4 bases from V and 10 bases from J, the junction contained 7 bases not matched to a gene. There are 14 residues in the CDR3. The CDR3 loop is CASSSGTVRSPLHF. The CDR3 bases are TGTGCCAGCAGCTCCGGGACAGTTCGATCACCCCTCCACTTT.